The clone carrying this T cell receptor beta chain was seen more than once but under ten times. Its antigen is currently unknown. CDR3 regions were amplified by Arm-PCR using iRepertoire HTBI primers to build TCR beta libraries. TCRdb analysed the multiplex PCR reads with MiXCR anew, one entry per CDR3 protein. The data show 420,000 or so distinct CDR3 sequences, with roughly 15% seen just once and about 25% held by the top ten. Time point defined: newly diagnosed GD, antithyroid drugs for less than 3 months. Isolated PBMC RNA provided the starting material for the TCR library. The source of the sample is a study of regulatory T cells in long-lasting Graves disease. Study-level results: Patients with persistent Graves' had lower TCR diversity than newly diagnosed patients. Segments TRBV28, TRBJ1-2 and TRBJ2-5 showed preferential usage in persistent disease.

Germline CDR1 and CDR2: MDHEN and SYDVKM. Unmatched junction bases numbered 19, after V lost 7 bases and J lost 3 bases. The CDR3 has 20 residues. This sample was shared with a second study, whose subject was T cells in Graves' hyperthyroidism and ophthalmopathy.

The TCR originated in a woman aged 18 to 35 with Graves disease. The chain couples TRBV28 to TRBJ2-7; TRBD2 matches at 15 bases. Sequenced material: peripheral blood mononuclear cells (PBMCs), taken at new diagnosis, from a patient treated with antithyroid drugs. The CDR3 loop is CASMGHTGTSGRTAIYEQYF. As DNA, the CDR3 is TGTGCCAGCATGGGGCATACCGGGACTAGCGGGAGGACCGCCATCTACGAGCAGTACTTC. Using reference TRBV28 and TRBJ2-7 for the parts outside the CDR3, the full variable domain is DVKVTQSSRYLVKRTGEKVFLECVQDMDHENMFWYRQDPGLGLRLIYFSYDVKMKEKGDIPEGYSVSREKKERFSLILESASTNQTSMYLCASMGHTGTSGRTAIYEQYFGPGTRLTVT.